The rows below give T cell receptor beta chains drawn from one sample of a study of cytomegalovirus exposure and HLA in healthy donors. The data were produced by immunoSEQ multiplex PCR, yet TCRdb's version contains in-frame clones alone and is incomplete. The sample includes roughly 100,000 clones, roughly 80% of them seen just once. Sequencing was carried out using PBMCs. These receptor sequences come from a man aged 50-60 years in good health and CMV-seropositive. The CDR3 runs from the conserved cysteine through the conserved F or W. The D gene is left open where the match is weak. Clone sizes are given selectively: once, few, many, or a class where the clone is expanded.

j_call	clone_size	d_call	v_call	cdr3_aa	cdr3_nt
TRBJ1-4	-	TRBD1	TRBV29-1	CSVPGQGDEKLFF	TGCAGCGTACCGGGACAGGGGGACGAAAAACTGTTTTTT
TRBJ2-7	once	TRBD2	TRBV2	CASTQAGGPYEQYF	TGTGCCAGCACCCAAGCGGGAGGACCTTACGAGCAGTACTTC
TRBJ2-7	-	TRBD2	TRBV6-5	CASSYSGGSSYEQYF	TGTGCCAGCAGTTACTCGGGCGGGAGTTCCTACGAGCAGTACTTC
TRBJ2-1	once	TRBD2	TRBV5-4	CASSGTRVGAREQFF	TGTGCCAGCAGCGGGACTAGGGTTGGGGCCAGGGAGCAGTTCTTC
TRBJ2-7	-	-	TRBV18	CASSPPRSPYEQYF	TGTGCCAGCTCACCACCCCGTAGCCCATACGAGCAGTACTTC
TRBJ2-2	-	TRBD2	TRBV2	CATSGRSRNTGELFF	TGTGCCACTAGCGGGAGATCGAGGAACACCGGGGAGCTGTTTTTT
TRBJ2-1	-	TRBD2	TRBV11-3	CASSLVSGRGEQFF	TGTGCCAGCAGCTTAGTGAGCGGGAGGGGTGAGCAGTTCTTC
TRBJ2-5	-	-	TRBV14	CASSPDRWETQYF	TGTGCCAGCAGCCCTGACAGATGGGAGACCCAGTACTTC
TRBJ2-3	-	-	TRBV19	CASSRTGSGTQYF	TGTGCCAGTAGTAGGACTGGGTCGGGTACGCAGTATTTT
TRBJ2-7	-	TRBD2	TRBV27	CASSVSSGGEQYF	TGTGCCAGCTCCGTGAGTAGCGGGGGAGAGCAGTACTTC
TRBJ2-7	once	-	TRBV7-2	CASSFALNYEQYF	TGTGCCAGCAGCTTCGCACTTAACTACGAGCAGTACTTC
TRBJ2-5	-	-	TRBV7-9	CSSSLAWAGGQETQYF	TGTTCCAGCAGCTTAGCTTGGGCAGGTGGCCAAGAGACCCAGTACTTC
TRBJ2-6	once	TRBD2	TRBV6-7	CASSYLSSGGWDGANVLTF	TGTGCCAGCAGTTACCTCTCCTCGGGAGGGTGGGATGGGGCCAACGTCCTGACTTTC
TRBJ2-1	-	-	TRBV30	CAWETVSSYNEQFF	TGTGCCTGGGAAACGGTTAGCTCCTACAATGAGCAGTTCTTC
TRBJ2-1	-	TRBD1	TRBV9	CASSVWDRGPNEQFF	TGTGCCAGCAGCGTCTGGGACAGGGGCCCCAATGAGCAGTTCTTC
TRBJ1-6	-	TRBD1	TRBV6-5	CASSFIQGARSPLHF	TGTGCCAGCAGTTTTATACAGGGGGCGCGTTCACCCCTCCACTTT
TRBJ2-6	-	TRBD1	TRBV19	CASSRVGTGATGGANVLTF	TGTGCCAGTAGTAGGGTGGGGACAGGGGCGACAGGTGGGGCCAACGTCCTGACTTTC
TRBJ2-5	-	TRBD1	TRBV11-2	CASSKRGQGLQETQYF	TGTGCCAGCAGCAAAAGGGGACAGGGGTTGCAAGAGACCCAGTACTTC
TRBJ2-1	-	-	TRBV6-1	CASTEKTYNEQFF	TGTGCCAGCACGGAGAAGACCTACAATGAGCAGTTCTTC
TRBJ1-1	-	-	TRBV15	CATSRGQGGWVDTEAFF	TGTGCCACCAGCAGAGGCCAGGGAGGTTGGGTGGACACTGAAGCTTTCTTT
TRBJ1-2	few	-	TRBV28	CASSSSAGQGGYGYTF	-
TRBJ2-1	-	TRBD2	TRBV28	CASSLPGTSFNNEQFF	TGTGCCAGCAGTTTACCCGGGACTAGTTTCAACAATGAGCAGTTCTTC
TRBJ1-5	few	-	TRBV28	CASSLPPARGNQPQHF	TGTGCCAGCAGTTTACCCCCCGCCAGGGGCAATCAGCCCCAGCATTTT
TRBJ2-3	-	-	TRBV30	CAWSVASSTDTQYF	TGTGCCTGGAGTGTCGCCAGTAGCACAGATACGCAGTATTTT
TRBJ2-7	-	-	TRBV2	CASSLSYEQYF	TGTGCCAGCAGCCTTTCCTACGAGCAGTACTTC
TRBJ1-5	-	-	TRBV2	CASSATGLGQPQHF	TGTGCCAGCAGCGCCACAGGGCTAGGACAGCCCCAGCATTTT
TRBJ1-2	once	-	TRBV27	CASSYLRGASNYGYTF	TGTGCCAGCAGTTACCTTCGGGGGGCCTCTAACTATGGCTACACCTTC
TRBJ2-7	once	TRBD1	TRBV28	CASSLWGTGPDEQYF	TGTGCCAGCAGTTTATGGGGGACAGGACCGGACGAGCAGTACTTC
TRBJ2-1	once	-	TRBV5-1	CASSPPRDNRYNEQFF	TGCGCCAGCAGCCCTCCCAGGGACAACAGATACAATGAGCAGTTCTTC
TRBJ2-7	few	TRBD2	TRBV27	CASSPLWNLLAGGNYEQYF	TGTGCCAGCAGTCCTTTATGGAATCTTCTAGCGGGGGGGAACTACGAGCAGTACTTC
TRBJ2-1	-	-	TRBV15	CATSRARGDLYNEQFF	TGTGCCACCAGCAGGGCTCGGGGAGACTTGTACAATGAGCAGTTCTTC
TRBJ2-6	-	TRBD2	TRBV28	CASSWGLTSGANVLTF	TGTGCCAGCAGTTGGGGACTAACCTCTGGGGCCAACGTCCTGACTTTC
TRBJ2-1	once	-	TRBV14	CASSPLKRENEQFF	TGTGCCAGCAGCCCTTTGAAGAGGGAGAATGAGCAGTTCTTC
TRBJ1-2	-	TRBD1	TRBV10-3	CAITWTGRDGYTF	TGTGCCATCACCTGGACAGGGAGGGATGGCTACACCTTC
TRBJ2-4	-	TRBD1	TRBV10-1	CASSGTGASGKNIQYF	TGCGCCAGCAGCGGGACAGGGGCATCCGGCAAAAACATTCAGTACTTC
TRBJ1-1	-	TRBD1	TRBV9	CASSAATTGSQAFF	TGTGCCAGCAGCGCCGCCACGACAGGGTCACAAGCTTTCTTT
TRBJ2-5	-	TRBD2	TRBV7-2	CASKAGVQETQYF	TGTGCCAGCAAGGCGGGAGTTCAGGAGACCCAGTACTTC
TRBJ2-7	-	-	TRBV6-1	CASSEGSAIYEQYF	TGTGCCAGCAGTGAAGGATCAGCGATCTACGAGCAGTACTTC
TRBJ2-1	-	TRBD2	TRBV5-5	CASSWASGRARRNEQFF	TGTGCCAGCAGCTGGGCTAGCGGGAGGGCCCGGCGTAATGAGCAGTTCTTC
TRBJ2-6	-	TRBD1	TRBV30	CAWRADRAGANVLTF	TGTGCCTGGAGGGCGGACAGGGCTGGGGCCAACGTCCTGACTTTC
TRBJ2-1	-	-	TRBV19	CASSISGSSYNEQFF	TGTGCCAGTAGTATCTCGGGAAGCTCCTACAATGAGCAGTTCTTC
TRBJ2-5	-	-	TRBV25-1	CASGHRGRETQYF	TGTGCCAGCGGACATAGAGGTCGGGAGACCCAGTACTTC
TRBJ1-2	few	TRBD1	TRBV5-1	CASSLGTGPEGYTF	TGCGCCAGCAGCTTGGGGACAGGGCCCGAGGGCTACACCTTC
TRBJ2-7	-	TRBD2	TRBV4-1	CASSQALGAGGGEQYF	TGCGCCAGCAGCCAAGCCCTTGGAGCGGGAGGTGGTGAGCAGTACTTC
TRBJ2-1	-	TRBD1	TRBV19	CASRGQGNYNEQFF	TGTGCCAGTAGGGGACAGGGAAACTACAATGAGCAGTTCTTC
TRBJ2-7	-	-	TRBV2	CASSLTLLPSEQYF	TGTGCCAGCAGCCTGACTCTCCTGCCCTCCGAGCAGTACTTC
TRBJ1-2	-	-	TRBV28	CASSLLGLVGGNYGYTF	TGTGCCAGCAGTTTATTAGGTCTCGTGGGAGGGAACTATGGCTACACCTTC
TRBJ1-4	-	-	TRBV5-1	CASRGTGKANEKLFF	TGCGCCAGCAGGGGAACAGGGAAGGCTAATGAAAAACTGTTTTTT
TRBJ2-1	-	-	TRBV6-5	CASSPYWGNNEQFF	TGTGCCAGCAGTCCATATTGGGGCAACAATGAGCAGTTCTTC
TRBJ2-7	-	-	TRBV15	CATSRDSGTYEQYF	TGTGCCACCAGCAGAGACTCGGGTACCTACGAGCAGTACTTC
TRBJ2-2	-	TRBD2	TRBV6-5	CASSYRLAGNTGELFF	TGTGCCAGCAGTTACAGGCTAGCGGGGAACACCGGGGAGCTGTTTTTT
TRBJ2-7	-	-	TRBV12-5	CAGSPTSSDGAYEQYF	TGTGCTGGAAGCCCGACCTCATCAGACGGAGCCTACGAGCAGTACTTC
TRBJ2-5	-	TRBD1	TRBV5-1	CASSPDWGGQGEAQYF	TGCGCCAGCAGCCCGGACTGGGGGGGACAGGGGGAGGCCCAGTACTTC
TRBJ2-1	-	TRBD1	TRBV6-1	CASSEPGQGADEQFF	TGTGCCAGCAGTGAACCGGGACAGGGGGCGGATGAGCAGTTCTTC
TRBJ2-3	once	TRBD1	TRBV7-6	CASSGSTGGLKDTQYF	TGTGCCAGCAGCGGTAGCACAGGGGGCTTGAAAGATACGCAGTATTTT
TRBJ1-2	-	TRBD1	TRBV25-1	CASSGQGLGYGYTF	TGTGCCAGCAGTGGACAGGGGCTAGGCTATGGCTACACCTTC